A selection of T cell receptor beta chains follows, all from one sample in a study of CD8 T cells in ankylosing spondylitis. Each CDR3 protein gets one entry after TCRdb re-called the 5' RACE reads with MiXCR. Of fewer than 750,000 distinct CDR3 sequences listed, under 20% are singletons. Sequences were obtained from blood, either unsorted or a sorted T cell fraction (not recorded which). These receptors originate from a male donor with ankylosing spondylitis. Both conserved end residues are part of each CDR3. A D gene is named only where the DNA matches it firmly. A row's size may be missing; if present it is once, few, many or a size class.

v_gene: TRBV3-1
abundance: .
d_gene: .
len: 13
j_gene: TRBJ2-7
CDR3nt: TGTGCCAGCAGCCCCGGGACCACATTGGAGCAGTACTTC
CDR3aa: CASSPGTTLEQYF

v_gene: TRBV12-3/TRBV12-4
abundance: few
d_gene: TRBD2
len: 18
j_gene: TRBJ2-5
CDR3nt: TGTGCCAGCAGCTCAACTAGCGGGGGGAGAGGAGGTCGAGAGACCCAGTACTTC
CDR3aa: CASSSTSGGRGGRETQYF

v_gene: TRBV10-3
abundance: .
d_gene: .
len: 14
j_gene: TRBJ2-7
CDR3nt: TGTGCCATCAGGCTGGACGCAGGCGGCTACGAGCAGTACTTC
CDR3aa: CAIRLDAGGYEQYF

v_gene: TRBV18
abundance: .
d_gene: .
len: 17
j_gene: TRBJ1-2
CDR3nt: TGTGCCAGCTCAGATGAGGGGGTCCCCGCTGCTAACTATGGCTACACCTTC
CDR3aa: CASSDEGVPAANYGYTF

v_gene: TRBV7-9
abundance: .
d_gene: TRBD2
len: 17
j_gene: TRBJ2-3
CDR3nt: TGTGCCAGCAGCCCCCCTGGGACTAGCAGCATGTCAGATACGCAGTATTTT
CDR3aa: CASSPPGTSSMSDTQYF

v_gene: TRBV12-3/TRBV12-4
abundance: many
d_gene: .
len: 17
j_gene: TRBJ2-4
CDR3nt: TGTGCCAGCAGTTTCCCTGATGGGGGGCGAGCCAAAAACATTCAGTACTTC
CDR3aa: CASSFPDGGRAKNIQYF

v_gene: TRBV7-2
abundance: many
d_gene: TRBD2
len: 16
j_gene: TRBJ2-1
CDR3nt: TGTGCCAGCAGCAAATCCGGGACTAGCGGTAACAATGAGCAGTTCTTC
CDR3aa: CASSKSGTSGNNEQFF

v_gene: TRBV11-2
abundance: .
d_gene: .
len: 14
j_gene: TRBJ2-5
CDR3nt: TGTGCCAGCAGCTTAGGCTACGGACCTAGGACCCAGTACTTC
CDR3aa: CASSLGYGPRTQYF

v_gene: TRBV5-1
abundance: .
d_gene: .
len: 17
j_gene: TRBJ2-5
CDR3nt: TGCGCCAGCAGCCTGGGGAACGCGGGACACATTCAAGAGACCCAGTACTTC
CDR3aa: CASSLGNAGHIQETQYF

v_gene: TRBV7-9
abundance: .
d_gene: TRBD2
len: 15
j_gene: TRBJ2-3
CDR3nt: TGTGCCAGCAGCCCCTTTGGGGGGGTCACAGATACGCAGTATTTT
CDR3aa: CASSPFGGVTDTQYF

v_gene: TRBV20-1
abundance: few
d_gene: TRBD2
len: 18
j_gene: TRBJ2-7
CDR3nt: TGCAGTGCTAGTCCCCCCAGCGGGAGGGCTTGGAACCCTTGGGAGCAGTACTTC
CDR3aa: CSASPPSGRAWNPWEQYF

v_gene: TRBV12-3/TRBV12-4
abundance: few
d_gene: .
len: 14
j_gene: TRBJ1-1
CDR3nt: TGTGCCAGCAGGGAACAGCTTCTGAACACTGAAGCTTTCTTT
CDR3aa: CASREQLLNTEAFF

v_gene: TRBV29-1
abundance: few
d_gene: TRBD2
len: 14
j_gene: TRBJ2-7
CDR3nt: TGCAGCGTTGCGACTAGCGGGGGGCCTTACGAGCAGTACTTC
CDR3aa: CSVATSGGPYEQYF

v_gene: TRBV3-1
abundance: few
d_gene: TRBD2
len: 19
j_gene: TRBJ2-5
CDR3nt: TGTGCCAGCAGCCAAGATAGAAAGGGACTAGCGGCGTACCAAGAGACCCAGTACTTC
CDR3aa: CASSQDRKGLAAYQETQYF

v_gene: TRBV28
abundance: .
d_gene: .
len: 14
j_gene: TRBJ2-2
CDR3nt: TGTGCCAGCAACGTACAGGGCTCTGGCGGGGAGCTGTTTTTT
CDR3aa: CASNVQGSGGELFF

v_gene: TRBV5-1
abundance: .
d_gene: .
len: 15
j_gene: TRBJ1-1
CDR3nt: TGCGCCAGCAGCTTGGCGGGGGACGCAAACACTGAAGCTTTCTTT
CDR3aa: CASSLAGDANTEAFF

v_gene: TRBV11-2
abundance: .
d_gene: TRBD2
len: 18
j_gene: TRBJ2-3
CDR3nt: TGTGCCAGCAGCTCTCCCGGGGGGGGCGGGCCAAGCACAGATACGCAGTATTTT
CDR3aa: CASSSPGGGGPSTDTQYF

v_gene: TRBV7-2
abundance: .
d_gene: .
len: 16
j_gene: TRBJ1-1
CDR3nt: TGTGCCAGCAGCTTAAACACAGGTCGGTCAGGGACTGAAGCTTTCTTT
CDR3aa: CASSLNTGRSGTEAFF

v_gene: TRBV4-3
abundance: .
d_gene: .
len: 15
j_gene: TRBJ1-5
CDR3nt: TGCGCCAGCAGCCAAGATTCGGGGGACAATCAGCCCCAGCATTTT
CDR3aa: CASSQDSGDNQPQHF

v_gene: TRBV7-9
abundance: .
d_gene: .
len: 13
j_gene: TRBJ1-5
CDR3nt: TGTGCCAGCAGCCAGGGCTTCCATCAGCCCCAGCATTTT
CDR3aa: CASSQGFHQPQHF

v_gene: TRBV28
abundance: .
d_gene: TRBD2
len: 17
j_gene: TRBJ2-1
CDR3nt: TGTGCCAGCAGTGGGCTAGCGGGAGGCTCCTCCTACAATGAGCAGTTCTTC
CDR3aa: CASSGLAGGSSYNEQFF

v_gene: TRBV12-3/TRBV12-4
abundance: .
d_gene: .
len: 13
j_gene: TRBJ1-1
CDR3nt: TGTGCCAGCAGCTCCCCCCCCAGAATGAGGGCTTTCTTT
CDR3aa: CASSSPPRMRAFF

v_gene: TRBV29-1
abundance: many
d_gene: TRBD1
len: 14
j_gene: TRBJ1-2
CDR3nt: TGCAGCGTTGAAGTTGGGCAGGGGGCAGGAGGCTACACCTTC
CDR3aa: CSVEVGQGAGGYTF

v_gene: TRBV20-1
abundance: few
d_gene: .
len: 12
j_gene: TRBJ2-7
CDR3nt: TGCAGTGCTAGACCGGACCCACTCCGCGAAGACTTC
CDR3aa: CSARPDPLREDF

v_gene: TRBV12-3/TRBV12-4
abundance: .
d_gene: .
len: 14
j_gene: TRBJ1-1
CDR3nt: TGTGCCAGCAGAGCTGGGACAAGGAACACTGAAGCTTTCTTT
CDR3aa: CASRAGTRNTEAFF

v_gene: TRBV3-1
abundance: few
d_gene: .
len: 15
j_gene: TRBJ2-5
CDR3nt: TGTGCCAGCAGCCCCGCCTCAGGGGGGGAGGAGACCCAGTACTTC
CDR3aa: CASSPASGGEETQYF

v_gene: TRBV6-2/TRBV6-3
abundance: few
d_gene: .
len: 16
j_gene: TRBJ1-5
CDR3nt: TGTGCCACTAGCCCAACCAGGGCTTCGAGCAATCAGCCCCAGCATTTT
CDR3aa: CATSPTRASSNQPQHF

v_gene: TRBV2
abundance: few
d_gene: TRBD2
len: 13
j_gene: TRBJ2-1
CDR3nt: TGTGCCAGCGAGAATAGCGGGAGGAATGAGCAGTTCTTC
CDR3aa: CASENSGRNEQFF

v_gene: TRBV20-1
abundance: few
d_gene: TRBD1
len: 15
j_gene: TRBJ2-4
CDR3nt: TGCAGTGCCGGAGGGACAGGGAGGGCCAAAAACATTCAGTACTTC
CDR3aa: CSAGGTGRAKNIQYF

v_gene: TRBV12-5
abundance: few
d_gene: .
len: 15
j_gene: TRBJ2-1
CDR3nt: TGTGCTAGTGGTTTGGTAGGGGGAATCTACAATGAGCAGTTCTTC
CDR3aa: CASGLVGGIYNEQFF

v_gene: TRBV6-5
abundance: .
d_gene: .
len: 15
j_gene: TRBJ2-3
CDR3nt: TGTGCCAGCAGTTACTCCCCTAGCGTGGCAGATACGCAGTATTTT
CDR3aa: CASSYSPSVADTQYF

v_gene: TRBV5-1
abundance: .
d_gene: TRBD1
len: 14
j_gene: TRBJ2-7
CDR3nt: TGCGCCAGCAGCGTGGACAGGGTCTTATACGAGCAGTACTTC
CDR3aa: CASSVDRVLYEQYF

v_gene: TRBV2
abundance: .
d_gene: .
len: 14
j_gene: TRBJ1-5
CDR3nt: TGTGCCAGCACCCCGGCGGGGGCTGGTCAGCCCCAGCATTTT
CDR3aa: CASTPAGAGQPQHF

v_gene: TRBV28
abundance: .
d_gene: .
len: 12
j_gene: TRBJ2-6
CDR3nt: TGTGCCAGCAGTCAAGGGGCCAACGTCCTGACTTTC
CDR3aa: CASSQGANVLTF

v_gene: TRBV12-3/TRBV12-4
abundance: few
d_gene: .
len: 14
j_gene: TRBJ1-5
CDR3nt: TGTGCCAGCAGTTTTGACGTGTTGGGGTGGCCCCAGCATTTT
CDR3aa: CASSFDVLGWPQHF